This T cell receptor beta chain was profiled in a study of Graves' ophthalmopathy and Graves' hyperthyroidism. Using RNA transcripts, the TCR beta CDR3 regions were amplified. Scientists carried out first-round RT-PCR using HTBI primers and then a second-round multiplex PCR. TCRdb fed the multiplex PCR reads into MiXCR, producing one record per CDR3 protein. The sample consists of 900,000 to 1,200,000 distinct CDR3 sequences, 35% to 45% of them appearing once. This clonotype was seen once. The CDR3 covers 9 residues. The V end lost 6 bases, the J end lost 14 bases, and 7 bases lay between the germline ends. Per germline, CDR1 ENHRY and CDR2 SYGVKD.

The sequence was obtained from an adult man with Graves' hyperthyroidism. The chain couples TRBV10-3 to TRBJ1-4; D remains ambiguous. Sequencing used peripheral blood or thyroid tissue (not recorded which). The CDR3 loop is CAISDVLFF. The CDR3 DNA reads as TGTGCCATCAGCGACGTTCTGTTTTTT.